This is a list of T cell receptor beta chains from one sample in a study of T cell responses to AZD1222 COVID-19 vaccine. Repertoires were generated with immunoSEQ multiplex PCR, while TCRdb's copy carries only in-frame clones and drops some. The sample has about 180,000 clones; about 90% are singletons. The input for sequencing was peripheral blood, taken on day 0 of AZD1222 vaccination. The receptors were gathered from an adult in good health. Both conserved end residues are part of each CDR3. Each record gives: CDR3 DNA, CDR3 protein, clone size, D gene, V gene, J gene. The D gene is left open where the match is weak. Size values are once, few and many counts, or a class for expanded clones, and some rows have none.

CDR3 DNA: TGCGCCAGCAGCTTATTAGCGGACACCGGGGAGCTGTTTTTT; CDR3 protein: CASSLLADTGELFF; clone size: few; D gene: .; V gene: TRBV5-1; J gene: TRBJ2-2
CDR3 DNA: TGTGCCAGCAGCTTGGACAGGGGTTTCACTGAAGCTTTCTTT; CDR3 protein: CASSLDRGFTEAFF; clone size: .; D gene: TRBD1; V gene: TRBV5-4; J gene: TRBJ1-1
CDR3 DNA: TGCGCCAGCAGCCTAGGACAGGGAGTCTTGACTGAAGCTTTCTTT; CDR3 protein: CASSLGQGVLTEAFF; clone size: .; D gene: TRBD1; V gene: TRBV5-1; J gene: TRBJ1-1
CDR3 DNA: TGTGCCAGCAGCCATGTACCTCAAGAGACCCAGTACTTC; CDR3 protein: CASSHVPQETQYF; clone size: .; D gene: .; V gene: TRBV3-1/TRBV3-2; J gene: TRBJ2-5
CDR3 DNA: TGTGCCACCAGCCCAGGGGGTGCATCTAATGAAAAACTGTTTTTT; CDR3 protein: CATSPGGASNEKLFF; clone size: few; D gene: TRBD1; V gene: TRBV15; J gene: TRBJ1-4
CDR3 DNA: TGTGCCAGCAGCTTTCCTATAGGTTCGCCGCAAGAGACCCAGTACTTC; CDR3 protein: CASSFPIGSPQETQYF; clone size: .; D gene: .; V gene: TRBV11-2; J gene: TRBJ2-5
CDR3 DNA: TGTGCCAGCAGCCAAGTTGCGCGTCGGGAGGGGGACACTGAAGCTTTCTTT; CDR3 protein: CASSQVARREGDTEAFF; clone size: .; D gene: .; V gene: TRBV3-1/TRBV3-2; J gene: TRBJ1-1
CDR3 DNA: TGCGCCAGCAGCTCCGCAGGGGGACAGGGCGAGCAGTACTTC; CDR3 protein: CASSSAGGQGEQYF; clone size: few; D gene: TRBD1; V gene: TRBV5-1; J gene: TRBJ2-7
CDR3 DNA: TGTGCCAGCAGTTACGGCCCAAACACTGAAGCTTTCTTT; CDR3 protein: CASSYGPNTEAFF; clone size: .; D gene: .; V gene: TRBV6-5; J gene: TRBJ1-1
CDR3 DNA: TGTGCCAGTAGTATTTCGAGCGGGGTGAACACCGGGGAGCTGTTTTTT; CDR3 protein: CASSISSGVNTGELFF; clone size: .; D gene: TRBD2; V gene: TRBV19; J gene: TRBJ2-2
CDR3 DNA: TGTGCCAGCAGGGTAGAGGGACAGGGGTACACTGAAGCTTTCTTT; CDR3 protein: CASRVEGQGYTEAFF; clone size: .; D gene: TRBD1; V gene: TRBV27; J gene: TRBJ1-1
CDR3 DNA: TGCGCCAGCAGCGAAAACAGGGGCGGTGGGCAGCCCCAGCATTTT; CDR3 protein: CASSENRGGGQPQHF; clone size: once; D gene: TRBD1; V gene: TRBV5-1; J gene: TRBJ1-5